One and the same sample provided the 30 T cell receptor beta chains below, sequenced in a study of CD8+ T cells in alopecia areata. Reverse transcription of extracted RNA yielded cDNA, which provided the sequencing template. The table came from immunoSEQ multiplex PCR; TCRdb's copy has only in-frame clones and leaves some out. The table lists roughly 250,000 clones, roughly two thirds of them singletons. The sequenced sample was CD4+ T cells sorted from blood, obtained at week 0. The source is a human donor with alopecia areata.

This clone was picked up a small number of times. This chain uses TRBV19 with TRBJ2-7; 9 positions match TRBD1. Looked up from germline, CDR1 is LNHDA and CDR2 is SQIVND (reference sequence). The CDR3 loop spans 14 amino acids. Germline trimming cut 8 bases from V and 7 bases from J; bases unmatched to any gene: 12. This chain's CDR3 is CASSRGQGLGEQYF. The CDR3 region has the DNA TGTGCCAGTTCGAGGGGACAGGGCCTCGGGGAGCAGTACTTC.

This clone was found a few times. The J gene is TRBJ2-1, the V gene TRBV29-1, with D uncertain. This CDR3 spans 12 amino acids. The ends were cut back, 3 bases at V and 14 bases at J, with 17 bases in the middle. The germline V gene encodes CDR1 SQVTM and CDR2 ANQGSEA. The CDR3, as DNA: TGCAGCGTTGATTATGCCCCTCGGGTGGAGTTCTTC. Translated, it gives CSVDYAPRVEFF.

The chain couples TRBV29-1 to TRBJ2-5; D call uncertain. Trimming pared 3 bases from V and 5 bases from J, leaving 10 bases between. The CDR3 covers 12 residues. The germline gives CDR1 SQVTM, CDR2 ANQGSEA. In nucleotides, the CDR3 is TGCAGCGTTGATACGGCACGCGAGACCCAGTACTTC. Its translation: CSVDTARETQYF.

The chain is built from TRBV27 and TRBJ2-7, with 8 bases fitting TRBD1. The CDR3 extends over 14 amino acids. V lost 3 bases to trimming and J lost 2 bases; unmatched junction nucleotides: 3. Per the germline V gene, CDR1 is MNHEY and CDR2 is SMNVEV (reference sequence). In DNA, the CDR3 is TGTGCCAGCAGTTTCGGACAGGGTCCCTACGAGCAGTACTTC. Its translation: CASSFGQGPYEQYF.

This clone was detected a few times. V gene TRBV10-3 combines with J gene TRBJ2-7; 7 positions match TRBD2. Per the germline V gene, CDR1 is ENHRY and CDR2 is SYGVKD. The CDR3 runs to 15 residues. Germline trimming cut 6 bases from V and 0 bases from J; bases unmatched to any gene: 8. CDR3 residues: CAIRENGLDSYEQYF. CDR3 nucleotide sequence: TGTGCCATCAGAGAGAACGGACTAGACTCCTACGAGCAGTACTTC.

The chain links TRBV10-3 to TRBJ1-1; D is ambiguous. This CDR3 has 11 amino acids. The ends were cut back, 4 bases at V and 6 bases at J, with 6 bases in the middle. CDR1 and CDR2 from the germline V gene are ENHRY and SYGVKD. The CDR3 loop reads CAISGLSEAFF. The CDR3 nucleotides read TGTGCCATCAGTGGCCTTTCTGAAGCTTTCTTT.

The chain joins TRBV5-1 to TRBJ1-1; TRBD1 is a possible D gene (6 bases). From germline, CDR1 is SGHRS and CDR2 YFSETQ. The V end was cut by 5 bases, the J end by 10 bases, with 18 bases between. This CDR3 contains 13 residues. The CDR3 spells CASRDSIAEGAFF. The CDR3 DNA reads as TGCGCCAGCAGGGACAGTATAGCTGAAGGAGCTTTCTTT.

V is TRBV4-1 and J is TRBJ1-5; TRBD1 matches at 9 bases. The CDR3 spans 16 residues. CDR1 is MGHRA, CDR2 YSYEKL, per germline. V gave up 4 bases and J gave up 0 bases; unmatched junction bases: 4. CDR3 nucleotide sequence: TGCGCCAGCAGCCGAGGACAGGGGATTAGCAATCAGCCCCAGCATTTT. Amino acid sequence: CASSRGQGISNQPQHF.

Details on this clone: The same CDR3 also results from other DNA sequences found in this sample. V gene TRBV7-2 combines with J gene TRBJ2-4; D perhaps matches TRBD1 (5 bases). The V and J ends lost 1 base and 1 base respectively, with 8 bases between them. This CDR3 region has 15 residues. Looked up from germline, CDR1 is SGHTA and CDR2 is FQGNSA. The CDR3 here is CASSLEGVAKNIQYF. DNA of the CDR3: TGTGCCAGCAGCTTAGAAGGGGTGGCCAAAAACATTCAGTACTTC. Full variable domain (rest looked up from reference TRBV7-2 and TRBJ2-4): GAGVSQSPSNKVTEKGKDVELRCDPISGHTALYWYRQSLGQGLEFLIYFQGNSAPDKSGLPSDRFSAERTGGSVSTLTIQRTQQEDSAVYLCASSLEGVAKNIQYFGAGTRLSVL.

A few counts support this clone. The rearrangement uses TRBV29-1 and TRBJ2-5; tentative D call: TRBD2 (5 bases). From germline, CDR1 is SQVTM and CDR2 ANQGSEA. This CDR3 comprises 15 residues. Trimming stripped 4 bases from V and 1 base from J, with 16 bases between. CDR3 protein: CSVVWVPGSQETQYF. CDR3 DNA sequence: TGCAGCGTTGTGTGGGTCCCGGGGTCCCAAGAGACCCAGTACTTC.

The CDR3 DNA sequence: TGTGCCAGCAGCCAAACTATGGCGGAGACCCAGTACTTC. Residues: CASSQTMAETQYF. The J gene is TRBJ2-5, the V gene TRBV4-2; no clear D gene. This CDR3 has 13 residues. The ends were cut back, 2 bases at V and 5 bases at J, with 9 bases in the middle. Germline CDR1 is LGHNA and CDR2 is YNFKEQ.

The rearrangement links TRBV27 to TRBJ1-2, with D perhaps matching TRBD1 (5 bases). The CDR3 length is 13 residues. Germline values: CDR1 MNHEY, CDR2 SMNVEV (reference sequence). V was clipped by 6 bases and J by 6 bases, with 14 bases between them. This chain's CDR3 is CASRTTAKHGYTF. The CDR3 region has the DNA TGTGCCAGCAGGACGACAGCCAAACATGGCTACACCTTC.

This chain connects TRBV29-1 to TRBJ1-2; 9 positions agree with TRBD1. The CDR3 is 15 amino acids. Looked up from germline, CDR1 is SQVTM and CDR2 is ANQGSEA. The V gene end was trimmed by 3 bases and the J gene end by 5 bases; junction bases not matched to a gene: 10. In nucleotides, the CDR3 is TGCAGCGTTGACCTCACGGGACAGGGAGGATATGGCTACACCTTC. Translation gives CSVDLTGQGGYGYTF.

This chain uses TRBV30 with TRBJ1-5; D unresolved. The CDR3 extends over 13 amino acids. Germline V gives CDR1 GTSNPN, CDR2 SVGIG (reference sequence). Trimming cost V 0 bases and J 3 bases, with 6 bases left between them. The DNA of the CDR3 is TGTGCCTGGAGTGTGTCTATCAATCAGCCCCAGCATTTT. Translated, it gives CAWSVSINQPQHF.

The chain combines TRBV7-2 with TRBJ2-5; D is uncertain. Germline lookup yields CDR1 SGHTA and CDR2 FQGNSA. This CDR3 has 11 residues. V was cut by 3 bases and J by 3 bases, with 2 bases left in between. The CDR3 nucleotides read TGTGCCAGCAGCTTCAAAGAGACCCAGTACTTC. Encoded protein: CASSFKETQYF.

The CDR3 region has the DNA TGTGCCAGCAGCTTCCTGGACGGAAACTATGGCTACACCTTC. It translates to CASSFLDGNYGYTF. The chain employs TRBV7-9 and TRBJ1-2; D is uncertain. Germline V lookup: CDR1 SEHNR, CDR2 FQNEAQ (reference sequence). This CDR3 is built from 14 residues. V was trimmed by 3 bases and J by 2 bases, leaving 10 bases between them.

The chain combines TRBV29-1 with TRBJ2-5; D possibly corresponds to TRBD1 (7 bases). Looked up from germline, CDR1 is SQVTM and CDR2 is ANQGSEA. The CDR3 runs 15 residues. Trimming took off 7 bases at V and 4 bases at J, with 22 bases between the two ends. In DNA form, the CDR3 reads TGCAGCGGGAATACCGCGGGACAGAAGTCAGAGACCCAGTACTTC. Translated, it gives CSGNTAGQKSETQYF.

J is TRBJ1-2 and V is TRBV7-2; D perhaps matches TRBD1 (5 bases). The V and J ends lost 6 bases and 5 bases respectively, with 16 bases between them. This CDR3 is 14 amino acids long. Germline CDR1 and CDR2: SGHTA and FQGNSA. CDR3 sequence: CASSSIQEKYGYTF. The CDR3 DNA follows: TGTGCCAGCAGTTCAATACAGGAGAAATATGGCTACACCTTC.

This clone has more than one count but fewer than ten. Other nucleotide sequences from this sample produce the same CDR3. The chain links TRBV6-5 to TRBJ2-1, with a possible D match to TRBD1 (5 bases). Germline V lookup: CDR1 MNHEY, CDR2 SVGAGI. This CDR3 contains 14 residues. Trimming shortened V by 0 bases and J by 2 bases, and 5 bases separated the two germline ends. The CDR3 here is CASSYSTAYNEQFF. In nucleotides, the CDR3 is TGTGCCAGCAGTTACTCGACAGCCTACAATGAGCAGTTCTTC.

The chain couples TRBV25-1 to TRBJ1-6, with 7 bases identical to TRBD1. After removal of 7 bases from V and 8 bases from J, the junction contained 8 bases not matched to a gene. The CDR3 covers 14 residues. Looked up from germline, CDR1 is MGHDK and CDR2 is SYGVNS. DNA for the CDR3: TGTGCCAGCACCGCAGGGGGAGTGTATTCACCCCTCCACTTT. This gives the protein CASTAGGVYSPLHF.

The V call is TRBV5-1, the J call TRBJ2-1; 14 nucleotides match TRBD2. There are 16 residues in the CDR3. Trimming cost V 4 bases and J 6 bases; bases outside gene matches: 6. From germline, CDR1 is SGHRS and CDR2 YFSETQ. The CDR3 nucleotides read TGCGCCAGCAGCCCGCTCGGACTAGCGGGGGGCAATGAGCAGTTCTTC. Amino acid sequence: CASSPLGLAGGNEQFF.

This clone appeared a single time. The CDR3 reads CATSYQGRETQYF. The CDR3 DNA reads TGTGCCACCAGCTATCAGGGGCGGGAGACCCAGTACTTC. The rearrangement links TRBV15 to TRBJ2-5; possibly TRBD1 for D (6 bases). CDR1 is LNHNV, CDR2 YYDKDF, per germline (reference sequence). Between the trimmed V and J ends, which lost 5 bases and 5 bases, there was a span of 12 bases. The CDR3 is made up of 13 amino acids.

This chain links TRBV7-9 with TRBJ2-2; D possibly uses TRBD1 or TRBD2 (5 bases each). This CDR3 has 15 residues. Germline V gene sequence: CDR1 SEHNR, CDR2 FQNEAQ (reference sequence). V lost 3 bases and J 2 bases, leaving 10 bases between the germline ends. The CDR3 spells CASSFVGANTGELFF. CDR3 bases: TGTGCCAGCAGCTTCGTCGGGGCTAACACCGGGGAGCTGTTTTTT.

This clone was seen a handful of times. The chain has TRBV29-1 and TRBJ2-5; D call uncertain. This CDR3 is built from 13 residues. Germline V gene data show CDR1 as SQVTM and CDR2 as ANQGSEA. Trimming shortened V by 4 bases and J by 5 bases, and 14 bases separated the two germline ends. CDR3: CSVVYRPEETQYF. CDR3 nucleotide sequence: TGCAGCGTTGTGTACCGGCCGGAGGAGACCCAGTACTTC.

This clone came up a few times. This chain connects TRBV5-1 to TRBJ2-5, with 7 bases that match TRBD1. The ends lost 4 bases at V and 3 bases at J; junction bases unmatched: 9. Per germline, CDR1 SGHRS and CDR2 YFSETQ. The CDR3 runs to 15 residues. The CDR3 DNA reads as TGCGCCAGCAGCGTGGACCCTGACAGGGAAGAGACCCAGTACTTC. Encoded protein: CASSVDPDREETQYF.

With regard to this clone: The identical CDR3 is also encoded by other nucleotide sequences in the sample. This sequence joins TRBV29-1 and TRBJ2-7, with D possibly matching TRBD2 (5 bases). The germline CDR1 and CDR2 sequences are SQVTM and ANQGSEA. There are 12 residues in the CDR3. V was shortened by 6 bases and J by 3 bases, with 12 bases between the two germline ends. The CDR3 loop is CSVADGSYEQYF. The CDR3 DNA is TGCAGCGTAGCGGACGGAAGCTACGAGCAGTACTTC.

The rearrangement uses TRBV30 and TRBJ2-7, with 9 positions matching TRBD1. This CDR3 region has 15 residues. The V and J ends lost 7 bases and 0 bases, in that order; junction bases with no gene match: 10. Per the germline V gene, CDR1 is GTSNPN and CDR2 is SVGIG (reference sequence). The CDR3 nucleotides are TGTGCCTACACGGTCAACAGGGGGCACTCCTACGAGCAGTACTTC. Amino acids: CAYTVNRGHSYEQYF. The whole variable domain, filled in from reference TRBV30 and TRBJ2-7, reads SQTIHQWPATLVQPVGSPLSLECTVEGTSNPNLYWYRQAAGRGLQLLFYSVGIGQISSEVPQNLSASRPQDRQFILSSKKLLLSDSGFYLCAYTVNRGHSYEQYFGPGTRLTVT.

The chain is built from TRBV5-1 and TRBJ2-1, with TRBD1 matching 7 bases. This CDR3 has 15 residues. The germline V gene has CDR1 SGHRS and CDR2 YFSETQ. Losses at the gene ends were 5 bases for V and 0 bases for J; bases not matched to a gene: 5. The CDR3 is CASSLDRSSYNEQFF. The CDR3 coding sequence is TGCGCCAGCAGTCTGGACAGGAGCTCCTACAATGAGCAGTTCTTC.

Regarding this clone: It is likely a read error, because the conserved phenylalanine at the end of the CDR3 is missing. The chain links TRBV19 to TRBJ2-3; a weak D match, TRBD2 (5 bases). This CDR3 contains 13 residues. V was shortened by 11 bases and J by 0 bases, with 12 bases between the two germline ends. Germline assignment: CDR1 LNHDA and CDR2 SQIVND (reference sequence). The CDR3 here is CASGWTSTDTQYS. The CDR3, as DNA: TGTGCCTCCGGGTGGACTAGCACAGATACGCAGTATTCT.

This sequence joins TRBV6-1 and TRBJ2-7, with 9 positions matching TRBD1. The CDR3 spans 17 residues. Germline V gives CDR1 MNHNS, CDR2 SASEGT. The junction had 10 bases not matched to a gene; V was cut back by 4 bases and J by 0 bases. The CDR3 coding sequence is TGTGCCAGCAGTGCGATACAGGGGGCGAAAAACTCCTACGAGCAGTACTTC. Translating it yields CASSAIQGAKNSYEQYF.